This T cell receptor beta chain was found in a study of T cells in Graves' hyperthyroidism and ophthalmopathy. Study-level background: At the time of initial diagnosis and before any treatment, peripheral blood was collected.

Germline V lookup: CDR1 LNHDA, CDR2 SQIVND (reference sequence). The CDR3 covers 15 residues. V lost 3 bases to trimming and J lost 7 bases; unmatched junction nucleotides: 5. Enrolled ophthalmopathy patients presented with a Clinical Activity Score of at least 3, a NOSPECS grade of at least 4, and disease duration under 3 months. Uncontrolled infection, other autoimmune disease, pregnancy or lactation disqualified patients from enrolment. The source of the PBMCs was about 10 ml of fresh peripheral blood. The source material, RNA transcripts, was used to amplify TCR beta CDR3 regions. Carried out on the TCR CDR3, a first-round RT-PCR used the HTBI primer set. TCRdb reprocessed the multiplex PCR reads with MiXCR, giving one entry per CDR3 protein. The sample includes a few hundred thousand distinct CDR3 sequences, roughly 13% seen only once; the top ten take 30% to 40%.

Sequencing input: blood. The gene calls are TRBV19 and TRBJ2-5, with TRBD2 matching over 13 bases. This TCR came from a woman aged 40 to 55 with Graves' ophthalmopathy. The CDR3 sequence is CASSIRGTSGATQYF. The CDR3 DNA reads as TGTGCCAGTAGTATCCGAGGGACTAGCGGGGCGACCCAGTACTTC.